This is a list of T cell receptor beta chains from one sample in a study of blood T cells in healthy people across ages. Each CDR3 protein is one row after TCRdb ran MiXCR on the 5' RACE reads. The table has 750,000 to 950,000 distinct CDR3 sequences, 25% to 30% seen once. The sample also formed part of further work on T cells of mothers and their children.

What was sequenced was blood. These receptors were obtained from a woman aged 40 to 55 in good health. CDR3s include the opening cysteine and the closing phenylalanine or tryptophan. A D gene is named only where the DNA matches it firmly. Size is omitted from some rows. Given values are once, few, many or a class for expanded clones.

17	TRBV4-1	.	many	TRBJ1-2	CASSQVEGEPYRYGYTF	TGCGCCAGCAGCCAAGTTGAGGGGGAGCCATACCGCTATGGCTACACCTTC
15	TRBV12-3/TRBV12-4	TRBD1	.	TRBJ2-7	CASSLTDRRSYEQYF	TGTGCCAGCAGTTTAACGGACAGGAGGTCCTACGAGCAGTACTTC
16	TRBV20-1	TRBD2	few	TRBJ2-1	CSARDLRGGSYNEQFF	TGCAGTGCTAGAGATCTGCGGGGGGGCTCCTACAATGAGCAGTTCTTC
14	TRBV12-3/TRBV12-4	.	.	TRBJ1-1	CASSLRRENTEAFF	TGTGCCAGCAGTCTCCGGCGGGAGAACACTGAAGCTTTCTTT
14	TRBV27	.	few	TRBJ2-7	CASSLSRVTYEQYF	TGTGCCAGCAGTTTAAGCAGGGTTACCTACGAGCAGTACTTC
13	TRBV6-6	.	.	TRBJ1-1	CASKSGVNTEAFF	TGTGCCAGCAAGTCGGGGGTGAACACTGAAGCTTTCTTT
16	TRBV6-2/TRBV6-3	.	few	TRBJ2-6	CASSYSTGAGANVLTF	TGTGCCAGCAGTTACTCGACCGGGGCTGGGGCCAACGTCCTGACTTTC
19	TRBV5-1	TRBD1	.	TRBJ2-6	CASSLGVGTGVSGANVLTF	TGCGCCAGCAGCTTGGGGGTCGGGACAGGGGTATCTGGGGCCAACGTCCTGACTTTC
15	TRBV5-1	TRBD1	once	TRBJ2-3	CASLAGTGFTDTQYF	TGCGCCAGCTTGGCCGGGACAGGGTTCACAGATACGCAGTATTTT
13	TRBV20-1	.	.	TRBJ2-1	CSAWRPSYNEQFF	TGCAGTGCTTGGAGACCCTCCTACAATGAGCAGTTCTTC
15	TRBV28	TRBD2	.	TRBJ2-1	CASSLPSGLAVKQFF	TGTGCCAGCAGTTTACCGTCCGGACTAGCGGTAAAGCAGTTCTTC
14	TRBV5-1	.	.	TRBJ1-2	CASSPDPPGYGYTF	TGCGCCAGCAGCCCGGACCCGCCGGGCTATGGCTACACCTTC
15	TRBV5-8	TRBD1	.	TRBJ2-7	CASSLYGTESYEQYF	TGTGCCAGCAGCTTATACGGGACAGAGTCCTACGAGCAGTACTTC
18	TRBV11-2	TRBD2	.	TRBJ2-3	CASNLGGTAAFGFNTQYF	TGTGCCAGCAACTTGGGAGGGACGGCGGCGTTCGGCTTTAATACGCAGTATTTT
14	TRBV12-3/TRBV12-4	TRBD1	.	TRBJ2-7	CASSLGTGGAEQYF	TGTGCCAGCAGTTTAGGGACAGGGGGAGCCGAGCAGTACTTC
14	TRBV12-3/TRBV12-4	.	once	TRBJ2-1	CASRIRRGYNEQFF	TGTGCCAGCAGGATTAGAAGGGGGTACAATGAGCAGTTCTTC
16	TRBV3-1	.	few	TRBJ2-1	CASSRVTGAAGNEQFF	TGTGCCAGCAGCCGGGTGACCGGGGCTGCGGGAAATGAGCAGTTCTTC
15	TRBV7-2	.	few	TRBJ2-3	CASSLQPSSTDTQYF	TGTGCCAGCAGCTTACAGCCTTCTAGCACAGATACGCAGTATTTT
12	TRBV7-3	.	.	TRBJ2-1	CASSLSGDTQFF	TGTGCCAGCAGCTTAAGTGGAGATACGCAGTTCTTC
12	TRBV5-1	.	many	TRBJ2-5	CASRGLKETQYF	TGCGCCAGCAGAGGGCTGAAAGAGACCCAGTACTTC
16	TRBV7-2	TRBD2	many	TRBJ2-3	CASSLHGGASTDTQYF	TGTGCCAGCAGCTTACACGGGGGGGCCAGCACAGATACGCAGTATTTT
15	TRBV7-9	.	few	TRBJ2-5	CASSPPDGEGETQYF	TGTGCCAGCAGCCCGCCAGACGGCGAAGGGGAGACCCAGTACTTC
13	TRBV5-1	.	many	TRBJ2-7	CASSLETSGEQYF	TGCGCCAGCAGCTTGGAAACCTCGGGCGAGCAGTACTTC
17	TRBV5-8	TRBD1	.	TRBJ2-6	CASSLWGQGTGANVLTF	TGTGCCAGCAGCTTGTGGGGACAGGGAACCGGGGCCAACGTCCTGACTTTC
14	TRBV18	TRBD2	.	TRBJ2-7	CASSPMAGGLEQYF	TGTGCCAGCTCACCAATGGCGGGGGGCCTCGAGCAGTACTTC
12	TRBV6-9	.	few	TRBJ1-5	CATMGWNQPQHF	TGTGCTACTATGGGGTGGAATCAGCCCCAGCATTTT
16	TRBV28	TRBD2	few	TRBJ2-3	CASSFLGGELTDTQYF	TGTGCCAGCAGTTTCCTGGGAGGGGAGCTCACAGATACGCAGTATTTT
14	TRBV9	.	many	TRBJ2-1	CASSVGEAYNEQFF	TGTGCCAGCAGCGTGGGGGAGGCCTACAATGAGCAGTTCTTC
15	TRBV20-1	.	.	TRBJ2-4	CSAPALRGTKNIQYF	TGCAGTGCTCCCGCTCTGAGGGGAACCAAAAACATTCAGTACTTC
16	TRBV10-3	TRBD1	many	TRBJ2-7	CAISEPGTGSPYEQYF	TGTGCCATCAGTGAACCCGGGACAGGGAGCCCCTACGAGCAGTACTTC
15	TRBV18	.	many	TRBJ2-7	CASSPRRDNSYEQYF	TGTGCCAGCTCACCACGCCGGGACAACTCCTACGAGCAGTACTTC
15	TRBV2	TRBD2	few	TRBJ2-7	CASTRAGWNPNEQYF	TGTGCCAGCACCCGAGCGGGGTGGAACCCCAACGAGCAGTACTTC
13	TRBV12-3/TRBV12-4	TRBD2	.	TRBJ2-5	CASSGLAGEAQYF	TGTGCCAGCAGTGGACTAGCGGGGGAGGCCCAGTACTTC
15	TRBV7-9	.	.	TRBJ1-2	CASSLVGTANFGYTF	TGTGCCAGCAGCTTAGTCGGGACCGCTAATTTTGGCTACACCTTC
15	TRBV5-1	TRBD1	.	TRBJ1-2	CASSDGTGPVYGYTF	TGCGCCAGCAGCGATGGGACAGGGCCAGTCTATGGCTACACCTTC
14	TRBV5-4	TRBD1	many	TRBJ2-7	CASSTRTGAYEQYF	TGTGCCAGCAGCACAAGGACAGGCGCCTACGAGCAGTACTTC
15	TRBV9	TRBD1	.	TRBJ1-5	CASSVGTESNQPQHF	TGTGCCAGCAGCGTCGGGACAGAGAGCAATCAGCCCCAGCATTTT
14	TRBV28	.	.	TRBJ1-2	CASSPPGRRYGYTF	TGTGCCAGCAGTCCACCGGGACGCCGTTATGGCTACACCTTC
13	TRBV19	TRBD1	few	TRBJ1-2	CASSNRGNDGYTF	TGTGCCAGTAGTAACAGGGGAAACGATGGCTACACCTTC
14	TRBV28	.	few	TRBJ2-7	CASSYGSGGSVQYF	TGTGCCAGCAGTTACGGATCCGGGGGCTCCGTGCAGTACTTC
15	TRBV20-1	.	.	TRBJ2-5	CSARGGGGGWGTQYF	TGCAGTGCTAGAGGTGGGGGCGGGGGCTGGGGGACCCAGTACTTC